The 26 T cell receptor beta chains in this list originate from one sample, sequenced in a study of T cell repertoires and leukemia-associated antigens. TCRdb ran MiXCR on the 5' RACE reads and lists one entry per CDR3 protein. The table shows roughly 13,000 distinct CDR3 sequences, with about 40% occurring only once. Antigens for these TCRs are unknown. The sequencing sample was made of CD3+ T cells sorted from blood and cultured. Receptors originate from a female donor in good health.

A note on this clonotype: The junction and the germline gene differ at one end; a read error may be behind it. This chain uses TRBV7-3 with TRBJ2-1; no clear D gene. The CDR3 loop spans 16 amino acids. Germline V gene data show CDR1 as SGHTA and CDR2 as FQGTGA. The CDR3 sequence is CAGSPFPLCSYNEQFF. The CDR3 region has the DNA TGTGCCGGCAGCCCCTTCCCACTGTGCTCCTACAATGAGCAGTTCTTC.

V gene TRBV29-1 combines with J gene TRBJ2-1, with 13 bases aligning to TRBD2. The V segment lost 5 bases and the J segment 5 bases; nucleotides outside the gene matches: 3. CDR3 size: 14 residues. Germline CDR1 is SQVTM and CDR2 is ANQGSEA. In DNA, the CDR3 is TGCAGCGTTTGGACTAGCGGGAGTAACAATGAGCAGTTCTTC. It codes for CSVWTSGSNNEQFF.

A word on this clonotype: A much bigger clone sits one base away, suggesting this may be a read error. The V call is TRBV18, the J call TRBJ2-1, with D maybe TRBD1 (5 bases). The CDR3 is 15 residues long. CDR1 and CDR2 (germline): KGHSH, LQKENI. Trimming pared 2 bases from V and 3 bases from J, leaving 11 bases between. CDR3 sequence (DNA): TGTGCCAGCTCACCAGGGGCAGGGATCTACAATGAGCAGTTCTTC. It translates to CASSPGAGIYNEQFF. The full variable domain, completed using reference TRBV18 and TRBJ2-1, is NAGVMQNPRHLVRRRGQEARLRCSPMKGHSHVYWYRQLPEEGLKFMVYLQKENIIDESGMPKERFSAEFPKEGPSILRIQQVVRGDSAAYFCASSPGAGIYNEQFFGPGTRLTVL.

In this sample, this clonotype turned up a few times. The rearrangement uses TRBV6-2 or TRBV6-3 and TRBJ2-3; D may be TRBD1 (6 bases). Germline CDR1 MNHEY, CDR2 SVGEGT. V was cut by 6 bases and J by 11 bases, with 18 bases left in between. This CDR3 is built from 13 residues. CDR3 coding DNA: TGTGCCAGCAGAAACGGACAGTACAATGAGCAGTATTTT. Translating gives CASRNGQYNEQYF.

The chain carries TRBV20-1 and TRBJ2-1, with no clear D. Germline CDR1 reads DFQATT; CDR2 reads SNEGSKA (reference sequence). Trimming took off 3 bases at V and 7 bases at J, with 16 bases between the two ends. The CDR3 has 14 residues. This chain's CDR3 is CSASPASGNNEQFF. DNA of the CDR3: TGCAGTGCTAGTCCCGCCTCAGGTAATAATGAGCAGTTCTTC.

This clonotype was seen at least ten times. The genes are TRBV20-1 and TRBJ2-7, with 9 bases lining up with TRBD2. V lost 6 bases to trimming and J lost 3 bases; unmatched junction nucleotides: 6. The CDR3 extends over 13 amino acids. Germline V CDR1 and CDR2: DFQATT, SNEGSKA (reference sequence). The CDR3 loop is CSAVGLAYYEQYF. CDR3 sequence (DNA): TGCAGTGCCGTTGGACTAGCGTACTACGAGCAGTACTTC.

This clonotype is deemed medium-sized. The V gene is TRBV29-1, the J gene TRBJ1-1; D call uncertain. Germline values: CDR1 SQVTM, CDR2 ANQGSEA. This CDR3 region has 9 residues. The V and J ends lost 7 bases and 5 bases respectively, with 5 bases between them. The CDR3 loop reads CSGVTEAFF. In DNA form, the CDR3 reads TGCAGCGGCGTGACTGAAGCTTTCTTT.

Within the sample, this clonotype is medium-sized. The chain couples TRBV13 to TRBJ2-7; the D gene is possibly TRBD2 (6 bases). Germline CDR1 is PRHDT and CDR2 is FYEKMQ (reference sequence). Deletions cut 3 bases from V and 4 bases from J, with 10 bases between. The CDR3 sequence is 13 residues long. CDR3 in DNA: TGTGCCAGCAGCTTCAGGACTAAATACGAGCAGTACTTC. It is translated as CASSFRTKYEQYF.

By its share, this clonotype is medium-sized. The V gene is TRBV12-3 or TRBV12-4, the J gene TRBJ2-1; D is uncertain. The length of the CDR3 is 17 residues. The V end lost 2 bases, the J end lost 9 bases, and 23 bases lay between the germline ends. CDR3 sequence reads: CASSLWSALRAHSEQFF. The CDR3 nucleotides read TGTGCCAGCAGTTTATGGTCCGCCCTCCGGGCCCACAGTGAGCAGTTCTTC.

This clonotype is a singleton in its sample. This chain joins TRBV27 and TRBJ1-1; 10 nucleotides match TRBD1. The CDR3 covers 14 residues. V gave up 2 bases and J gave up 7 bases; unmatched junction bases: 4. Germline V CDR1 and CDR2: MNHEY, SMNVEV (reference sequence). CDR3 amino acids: CASSLGGQGYEAFF. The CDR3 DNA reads TGTGCCAGCAGTTTAGGGGGACAGGGGTATGAAGCTTTCTTT.

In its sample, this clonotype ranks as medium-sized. CDR3 coding DNA: TGTGCCATCAGGCCCCAGCGGGGGGAAACAGATACGCAGTATTTT. This translates into CAIRPQRGETDTQYF. The gene calls are TRBV10-3 and TRBJ2-3; TRBD2 agrees at 9 bases. CDR1 and CDR2 (germline): ENHRY, SYGVKD. Trimming took 6 bases from V and 3 from J; bases not matched to a gene: 7. The CDR3 totals 15 residues.

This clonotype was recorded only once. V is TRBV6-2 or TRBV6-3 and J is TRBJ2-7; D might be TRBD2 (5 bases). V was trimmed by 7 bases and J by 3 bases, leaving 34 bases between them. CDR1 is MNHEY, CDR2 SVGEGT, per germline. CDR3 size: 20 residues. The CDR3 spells CASTTINAEPVRAFFYEQYF. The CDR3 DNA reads TGTGCCAGCACCACTATCAACGCCGAACCCGTGAGGGCCTTTTTCTACGAGCAGTACTTC.

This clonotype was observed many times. As DNA, the CDR3 is TGCAGTGCTAGAGGAGCGGGAGGTGACAACGAGCAGTACTTC. Its protein product is CSARGAGGDNEQYF. The chain is built from TRBV20-1 and TRBJ2-7, with 9 nucleotides matching TRBD2. Germline assignment: CDR1 DFQATT and CDR2 SNEGSKA (reference sequence). Trimming took 1 base from V and 5 from J; bases not matched to a gene: 6. CDR3 size: 14 residues.

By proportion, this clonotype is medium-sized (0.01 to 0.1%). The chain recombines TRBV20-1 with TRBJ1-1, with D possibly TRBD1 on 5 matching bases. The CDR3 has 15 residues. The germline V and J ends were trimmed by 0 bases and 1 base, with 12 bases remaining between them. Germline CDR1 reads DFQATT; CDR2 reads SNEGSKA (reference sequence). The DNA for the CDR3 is TGCAGTGCTAGAGATCCCCTTACAGGGAACACTGAAGCTTTCTTT. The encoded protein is CSARDPLTGNTEAFF.

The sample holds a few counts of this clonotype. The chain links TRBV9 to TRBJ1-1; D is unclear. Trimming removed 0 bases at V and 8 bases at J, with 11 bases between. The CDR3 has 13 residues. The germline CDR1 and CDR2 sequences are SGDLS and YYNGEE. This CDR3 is CASSVDLGNEAFF. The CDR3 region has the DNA TGTGCCAGCAGCGTAGACCTGGGGAACGAAGCTTTCTTT.

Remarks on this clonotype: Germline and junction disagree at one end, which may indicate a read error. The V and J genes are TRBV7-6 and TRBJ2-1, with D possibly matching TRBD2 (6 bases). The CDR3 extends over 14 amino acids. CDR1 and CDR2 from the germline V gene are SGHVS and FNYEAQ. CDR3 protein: CASSAPGEHNEQSF. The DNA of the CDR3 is TGTGCCAGCAGCGCTCCGGGAGAACACAATGAGCAGTCCTTC.

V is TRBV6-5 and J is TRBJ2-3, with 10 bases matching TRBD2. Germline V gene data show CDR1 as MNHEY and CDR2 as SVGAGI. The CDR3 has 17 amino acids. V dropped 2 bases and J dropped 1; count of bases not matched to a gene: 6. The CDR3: CASSYTAGTSGTDTQYF. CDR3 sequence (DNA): TGTGCCAGCAGTTACACAGCCGGGACTAGCGGCACAGATACGCAGTATTTT.

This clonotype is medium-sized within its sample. As DNA, the CDR3 is TGTGCCAGCAGCTTGGTTCTAGGACTCGTAGCGGGGCGGGATACGCAGTATTTT. Its protein is CASSLVLGLVAGRDTQYF. This chain links TRBV7-2 with TRBJ2-3, with 8 nucleotides matching TRBD2. CDR3 length equals 18 residues. CDR1 and CDR2 from the germline V gene are SGHTA and FQGNSA. Germline trimming cut 3 bases from V and 6 bases from J; bases unmatched to any gene: 17.

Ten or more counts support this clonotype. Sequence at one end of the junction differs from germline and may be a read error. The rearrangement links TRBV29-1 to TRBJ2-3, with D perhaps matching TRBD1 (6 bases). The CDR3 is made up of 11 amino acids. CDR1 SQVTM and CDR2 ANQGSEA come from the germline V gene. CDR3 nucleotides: TGCAGCGTTGGGAACCGGGACACAAGAGGTTTT. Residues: CSVGNRDTRGF.

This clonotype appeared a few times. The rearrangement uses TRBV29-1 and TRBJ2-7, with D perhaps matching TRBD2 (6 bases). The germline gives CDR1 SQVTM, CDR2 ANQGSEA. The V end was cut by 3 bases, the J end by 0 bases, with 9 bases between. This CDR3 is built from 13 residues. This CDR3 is CSVETGSSYEQYF. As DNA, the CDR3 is TGCAGCGTTGAGACCGGGAGCTCCTACGAGCAGTACTTC.

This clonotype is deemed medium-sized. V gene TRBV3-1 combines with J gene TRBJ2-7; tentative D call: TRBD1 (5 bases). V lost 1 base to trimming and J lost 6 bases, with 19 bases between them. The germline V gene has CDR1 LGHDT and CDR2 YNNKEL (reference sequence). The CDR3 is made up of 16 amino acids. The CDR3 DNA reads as TGTGCCAGCAGCCAAGGAACGGGCAGGGAAGGAGCCGAGCAGTACTTC. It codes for CASSQGTGREGAEQYF.

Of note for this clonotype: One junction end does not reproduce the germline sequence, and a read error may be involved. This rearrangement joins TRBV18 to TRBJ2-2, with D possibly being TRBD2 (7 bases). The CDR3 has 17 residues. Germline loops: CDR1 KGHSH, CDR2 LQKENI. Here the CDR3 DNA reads TGTGCCGGCTCACCATTTCGGCGGGGGCCAAACACCGGGGAGCTGTTTTTT. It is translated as CAGSPFRRGPNTGELFF.

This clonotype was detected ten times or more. CDR3 region: CASSQSSTGLADNEQFF. The DNA of the CDR3 is TGCGCCAGCAGCCAATCATCTACGGGACTAGCGGACAATGAGCAGTTCTTC. The rearrangement links TRBV4-1 to TRBJ2-1, with TRBD2 identical over 11 bases. The CDR3 loop spans 17 amino acids. J was trimmed by 5 bases and V by 2 bases; bases with no gene match: 8. Per germline, CDR1 MGHRA and CDR2 YSYEKL.

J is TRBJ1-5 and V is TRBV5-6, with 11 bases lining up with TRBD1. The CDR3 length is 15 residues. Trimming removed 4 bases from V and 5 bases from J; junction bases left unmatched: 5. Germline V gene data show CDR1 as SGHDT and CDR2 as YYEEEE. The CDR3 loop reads CASSLLGQGDQPQHF. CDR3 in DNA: TGTGCCAGCAGCCTACTGGGACAGGGGGATCAGCCCCAGCATTTT.

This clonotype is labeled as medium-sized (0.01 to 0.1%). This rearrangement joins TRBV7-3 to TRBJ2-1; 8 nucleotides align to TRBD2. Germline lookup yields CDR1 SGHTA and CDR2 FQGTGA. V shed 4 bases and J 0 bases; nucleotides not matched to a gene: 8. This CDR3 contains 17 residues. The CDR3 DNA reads TGTGCCAGCAGCTCTAGGACTAGCCGGAGCTCCTACAATGAGCAGTTCTTC. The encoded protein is CASSSRTSRSSYNEQFF.

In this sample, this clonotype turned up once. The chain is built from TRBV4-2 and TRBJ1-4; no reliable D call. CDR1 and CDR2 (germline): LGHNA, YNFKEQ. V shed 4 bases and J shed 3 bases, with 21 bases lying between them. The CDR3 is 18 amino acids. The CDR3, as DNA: TGTGCCAGCAGCCTAGATAGAACCAGGTACGCTTCTAATGAAAAACTGTTTTTT. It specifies CASSLDRTRYASNEKLFF.